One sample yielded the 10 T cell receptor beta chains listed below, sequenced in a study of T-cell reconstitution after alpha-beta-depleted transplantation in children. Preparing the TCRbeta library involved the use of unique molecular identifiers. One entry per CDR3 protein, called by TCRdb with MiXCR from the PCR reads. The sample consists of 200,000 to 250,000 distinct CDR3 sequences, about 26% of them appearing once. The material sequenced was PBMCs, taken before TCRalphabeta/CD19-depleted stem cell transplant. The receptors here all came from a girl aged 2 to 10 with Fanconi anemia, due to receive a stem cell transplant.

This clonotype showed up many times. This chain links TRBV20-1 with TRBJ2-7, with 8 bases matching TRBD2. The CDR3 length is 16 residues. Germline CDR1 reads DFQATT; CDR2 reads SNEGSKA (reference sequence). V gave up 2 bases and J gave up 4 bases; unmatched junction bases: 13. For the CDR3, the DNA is TGCAGTGCTAGAAGGCAAAAGACCGGGAGGGGATACGAGCAGTACTTC. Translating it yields CSARRQKTGRGYEQYF.

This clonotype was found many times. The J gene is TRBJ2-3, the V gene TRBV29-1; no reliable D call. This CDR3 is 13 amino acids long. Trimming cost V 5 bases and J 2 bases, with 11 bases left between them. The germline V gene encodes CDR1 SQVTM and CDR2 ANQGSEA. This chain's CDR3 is CSVPGRNTDTQYF. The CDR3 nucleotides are TGCAGCGTTCCCGGCAGGAACACAGATACGCAGTATTTT.

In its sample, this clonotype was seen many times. CDR3 protein: CSPLPPWTGGNTGELFF. DNA of the CDR3: TGCAGCCCACTCCCCCCCTGGACAGGGGGCAACACCGGGGAGCTGTTTTTT. The chain combines TRBV29-1 with TRBJ2-2; 11 bases line up with TRBD1. The trim removed 8 bases at V and 2 bases at J, leaving 13 bases unmatched. This CDR3 has 17 residues. Germline V gene data show CDR1 as SQVTM and CDR2 as ANQGSEA.

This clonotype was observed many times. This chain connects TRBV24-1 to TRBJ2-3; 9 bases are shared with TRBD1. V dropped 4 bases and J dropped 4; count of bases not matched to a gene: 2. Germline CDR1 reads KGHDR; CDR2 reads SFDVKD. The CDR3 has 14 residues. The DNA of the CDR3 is TGTGCCACCAGTGACACAGGGGGCGCAGATACGCAGTATTTT. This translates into CATSDTGGADTQYF.

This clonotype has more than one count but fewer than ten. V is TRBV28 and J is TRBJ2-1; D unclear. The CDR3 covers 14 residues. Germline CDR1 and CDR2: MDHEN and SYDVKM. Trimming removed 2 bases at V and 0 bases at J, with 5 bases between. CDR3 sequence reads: CASSLQSSYNEQFF. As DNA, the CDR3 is TGTGCCAGCAGTTTACAGAGCTCCTACAATGAGCAGTTCTTC. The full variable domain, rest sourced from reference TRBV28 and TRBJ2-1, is DVKVTQSSRYLVKRTGEKVFLECVQDMDHENMFWYRQDPGLGLRLIYFSYDVKMKEKGDIPEGYSVSREKKERFSLILESASTNQTSMYLCASSLQSSYNEQFFGPGTRLTVL.

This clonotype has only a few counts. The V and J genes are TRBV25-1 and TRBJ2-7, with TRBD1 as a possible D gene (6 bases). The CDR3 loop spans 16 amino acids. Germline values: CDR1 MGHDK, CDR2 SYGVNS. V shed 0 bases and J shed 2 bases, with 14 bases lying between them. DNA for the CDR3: TGTGCCAGCAGTGAATATCTAGGGGGAGTTACCTACGAGCAGTACTTC. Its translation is CASSEYLGGVTYEQYF.

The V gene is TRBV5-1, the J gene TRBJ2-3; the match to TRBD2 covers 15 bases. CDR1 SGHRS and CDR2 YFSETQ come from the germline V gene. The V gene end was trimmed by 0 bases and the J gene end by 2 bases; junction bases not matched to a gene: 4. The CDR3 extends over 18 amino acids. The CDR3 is CASSLGGLAGGFTDTQYF. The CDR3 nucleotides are TGCGCCAGCAGCTTGGGGGGACTAGCGGGAGGATTCACAGATACGCAGTATTTT.

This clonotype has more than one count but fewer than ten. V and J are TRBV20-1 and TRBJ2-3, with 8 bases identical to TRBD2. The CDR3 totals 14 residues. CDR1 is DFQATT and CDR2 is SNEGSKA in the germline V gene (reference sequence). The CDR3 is CSGLAGSSTDTQYF. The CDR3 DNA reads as TGCAGCGGACTAGCCGGAAGTAGCACAGATACGCAGTATTTT.

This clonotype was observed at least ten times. The CDR3 reads CASSLNSYEQYF. CDR3 coding DNA: TGTGCCAGCAGCTTAAACTCCTACGAGCAGTACTTC. The genes are TRBV13 and TRBJ2-7; D remains ambiguous. The germline V and J ends were trimmed by 2 bases and 0 bases, with 2 bases remaining between them. CDR3 size: 12 residues. Germline V gene lookup returns CDR1 PRHDT and CDR2 FYEKMQ (reference sequence).

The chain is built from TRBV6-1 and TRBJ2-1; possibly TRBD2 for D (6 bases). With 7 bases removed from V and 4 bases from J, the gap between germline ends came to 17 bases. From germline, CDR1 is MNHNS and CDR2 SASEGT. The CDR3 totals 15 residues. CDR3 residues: CASTLPGTFYNEQFF. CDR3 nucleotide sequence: TGTGCCAGCACCCTACCCGGGACTTTTTACAATGAGCAGTTCTTC.